The clone carrying this T cell receptor (beta chain) was detected many times. No antigen is known for it. In germline, CDR1 is MNHEY, CDR2 SMNVEV (reference sequence). The CDR3 contains 13 residues. V lost 0 bases and J lost 5, with 7 bases in between. The entry originates in a study of prognosis after radiotherapy for stage I lung cancer. For the study at large: SBRT radiotherapy used 3 to 5 fractions and a biologically effective dose of at least 100 Gy. Study-wide points: Following stereotactic body radiation therapy, unique TCR clone counts fell, with a median of roughly 10,000 versus 7,000. Tumor specificity was not determined for the expanded TCR clones.

The study amplified the TCR beta CDR3 region from genomic DNA. This amplification was carried out by two rounds of multiplex PCR. Amplification in first-round PCR relied on primers specific to each TRBV and TRBJ gene. Each CDR3 protein is one row after TCRdb ran MiXCR on the multiplex PCR reads. The repertoire includes about 27,000 distinct CDR3 sequences, 35% to 55% of them detected once, and more than 13% sits in the top ten. This rearrangement joins TRBV27 to TRBJ1-1, with D possibly being TRBD1 (5 bases). This receptor was obtained from a donor older than 45 with non-small cell lung cancer. Sequenced here: PBMCs, sampled before or after stereotactic body radiation therapy (not recorded which). The CDR3 region is CASSLSQGTEAFF. The CDR3 bases are TGTGCCAGCAGTTTATCTCAGGGAACTGAAGCTTTCTTT.